This is a list of T cell receptor beta chains from one sample in a study of T cell changes during pregnancy in multiple sclerosis. Some clones are missing from TCRdb's copy, which holds only in-frame ones; the method was immunoSEQ multiplex PCR. The sample includes tens of thousands of clones, 80% to 95% seen only once; the top ten take roughly 2.5%. The sample in question was peripheral blood, obtained in the first trimester of pregnancy. The receptors here all came from a female donor with multiple sclerosis, enrolled in a pregnancy study. Both conserved end residues are part of each CDR3. D genes are given only for firm matches. Clone size is shown for a subset of rows, as once, few, many or a class of expanded clone.

D	V	size	J	CDR3	DNA
TRBD1	TRBV6-1	.	TRBJ1-2	CASSEAGTGAYGYTF	TGTGCCAGCAGTGAAGCGGGGACAGGCGCGTATGGCTACACCTTC
.	TRBV21-1	.	TRBJ1-6	CASSHRDRGPYNSPLHF	TGTGCCAGCAGCCACCGGGACAGGGGGCCTTATAATTCACCCCTCCACTTT
TRBD2	TRBV9	.	TRBJ2-2	CASSVDGGAYHGELFF	TGTGCCAGCAGCGTGGACGGGGGGGCATATCACGGGGAGCTGTTTTTT
.	TRBV19	.	TRBJ1-1	CASSIRFGEAFF	TGTGCCAGTAGTATACGGTTCGGTGAAGCTTTCTTT
.	TRBV18	.	TRBJ1-5	CASPEPQHF	TGTGCCAGCCCAGAGCCCCAGCATTTT
TRBD1	TRBV5-1	once	TRBJ1-1	CASSPWDSSNTEAFF	TGCGCCAGCAGCCCATGGGACAGTTCGAACACTGAAGCTTTCTTT
.	TRBV19	.	TRBJ1-2	CASRRTLYGYTF	TGTGCCAGTAGGAGGACTCTCTATGGCTACACCTTC
TRBD1	TRBV4-1	.	TRBJ2-3	CASSSEPTGLMDTQYF	TGCGCCAGCAGCTCCGAACCGACAGGGTTAATGGATACGCAGTATTTT
TRBD2	TRBV2	few	TRBJ2-7	CASHGLGEQYF	TGTGCCAGCCACGGACTAGGCGAGCAGTACTTC
TRBD1	TRBV11-3	.	TRBJ1-1	CASRHSGQGPNTEAFF	TGTGCCAGCAGGCACAGCGGACAGGGCCCGAACACTGAAGCTTTCTTT
.	TRBV18	.	TRBJ1-1	CASSTGQNTEAFF	TGTGCCAGCTCAACGGGACAGAACACTGAAGCTTTCTTT
.	TRBV19	.	TRBJ1-5	CASMAKTRNQPQHF	TGTGCCAGTATGGCTAAAACTAGGAATCAGCCCCAGCATTTT
TRBD2	TRBV4-1	.	TRBJ2-1	CASSPETSGAYNEQFF	TGCGCCAGCAGCCCCGAGACTAGCGGAGCCTACAATGAGCAGTTCTTC
.	TRBV15	.	TRBJ2-6	CATSREKHSGANVLTF	TGTGCCACCAGCAGAGAGAAACACTCTGGGGCCAACGTCCTGACTTTC
TRBD1	TRBV2	.	TRBJ1-2	CASSGTGTNYGYTF	TGTGCCAGCAGTGGGACAGGTACTAACTATGGCTACACCTTC
TRBD2	TRBV10-3	.	TRBJ2-1	CAISRTSGGDEQFF	TGTGCCATCAGCCGCACTAGCGGGGGAGATGAGCAGTTCTTC
.	TRBV7-9	.	TRBJ2-5	CASSPVSVETQYF	TGTGCCAGCAGCCCAGTTTCAGTTGAGACCCAGTACTTC
.	TRBV27	.	TRBJ2-3	CASSPAPVAGTDTQYF	TGTGCCAGCAGCCCTGCTCCCGTAGCGGGCACAGATACGCAGTATTTT
.	TRBV2	.	TRBJ1-4	CASSLDLNEKLFF	TGTGCCAGCAGCCTAGACCTAAATGAAAAACTGTTTTTT
TRBD1	TRBV19	.	TRBJ1-2	CASSYQGQGSYGYTF	TGTGCCAGTAGTTACCAGGGACAGGGAAGCTATGGCTACACCTTC
TRBD2	TRBV5-1	.	TRBJ2-7	CASSLTSGVSYEQYF	TGCGCCAGCAGCTTAACTAGCGGGGTCTCCTACGAGCAGTACTTC
.	TRBV6-5	.	TRBJ1-1	CASSQGYGNTEAFF	TGTGCCAGCAGTCAGGGGTATGGGAACACTGAAGCTTTCTTT
.	TRBV5-1	.	TRBJ2-1	CASSIDIYNEQFF	TGCGCCAGCAGCATAGACATATACAATGAGCAGTTCTTC
.	TRBV7-8	.	TRBJ2-1	CASSVPRVTYNEQFF	TGTGCCAGCAGCGTCCCCAGGGTTACCTACAATGAGCAGTTCTTC
.	TRBV19	.	TRBJ2-7	CATAGKLSYEQYF	TGTGCCACCGCAGGGAAACTATCCTACGAGCAGTACTTC
TRBD2	TRBV4-1	.	TRBJ2-2	CASRNPSGKATGELFF	TGCGCCAGCAGGAACCCTAGCGGGAAGGCCACCGGGGAGCTGTTTTTT
TRBD2	TRBV7-7	.	TRBJ2-5	CASSRLATQETQYF	TGTGCTAGCAGCCGACTAGCGACCCAAGAGACCCAGTACTTC
TRBD1	TRBV2	.	TRBJ1-4	CASSLDRGRSNEKLFF	TGTGCCAGCAGCCTTGACAGGGGGCGGTCTAATGAAAAACTGTTTTTT
.	TRBV4-1	.	TRBJ1-6	CASSPDRLSYNSPLHF	TGCGCCAGCAGCCCCGACAGACTCTCCTATAATTCACCCCTCCACTTT
TRBD1	TRBV2	.	TRBJ1-2	CASRDKTGTLRGYTF	TGTGCCAGCAGGGATAAGACAGGGACGCTACGTGGCTACACCTTC
.	TRBV5-6	few	TRBJ1-5	CASSLQADQPQHF	TGTGCCAGCAGCTTGCAGGCAGATCAGCCCCAGCATTTT
.	TRBV19	few	TRBJ1-1	CASSIARGRYAEAFF	TGTGCCAGTAGTATAGCCCGGGGAAGGTACGCTGAAGCTTTCTTT
TRBD2	TRBV6-5	.	TRBJ2-7	CASSYGLAGSYEQYF	TGTGCCAGCAGTTACGGGCTAGCGGGATCCTACGAGCAGTACTTC
TRBD2	TRBV11-3	.	TRBJ2-5	CARGGSETQYF	TGTGCCCGGGGGGGATCGGAGACCCAGTACTTC
.	TRBV29-1	.	TRBJ1-1	CSVGGRGTEAFF	TGCAGCGTTGGGGGAAGGGGAACTGAAGCTTTCTTT
.	TRBV6-1	.	TRBJ2-5	CASLNSGDGETQYF	TGTGCCAGCCTAAATTCGGGAGACGGAGAGACCCAGTACTTC
.	TRBV2	few	TRBJ2-7	CASSEAGRTYEQYF	TGTGCCAGCAGTGAAGCTGGCAGGACCTACGAGCAGTACTTC